These T cell receptor beta chains were read from a single sample in a study of blood T cells in healthy people across ages. MiXCR was run by TCRdb on the 5' RACE reads, yielding one entry per CDR3 protein. Here the sample spans 1.5 million to 2 million distinct CDR3 sequences, around 48% being singletons. The material sequenced was blood. These receptors were collected from a woman aged 40 to 50 in good health. CDR3s include the opening cysteine and the closing phenylalanine or tryptophan. The D gene is left open where the match is weak. Some rows mark clone size as missing; the rest say once, few, many or name a class of expanded clone.

J: TRBJ2-3; V: TRBV20-1; length: 14; size: -; D: -; DNA: TGCAGTGCTACTAGGACAGCTAGCACAGATACGCAGTATTTT; CDR3: CSATRTASTDTQYF
J: TRBJ2-5; V: TRBV2; length: 14; size: -; D: -; DNA: TGTGCCAGCAGTGGAACTCCACCCCAAGAGACCCGGTACTTC; CDR3: CASSGTPPQETRYF
J: TRBJ2-5; V: TRBV12-3/TRBV12-4; length: 12; size: few; D: -; DNA: TGTGCCAGCAGGGCCACCCAAGAGACCCAGTACTTC; CDR3: CASRATQETQYF
J: TRBJ1-2; V: TRBV6-6; length: 12; size: -; D: TRBD1; DNA: TGTGCCAGCAAAGGGACAGACTATGGCTACACCTTC; CDR3: CASKGTDYGYTF
J: TRBJ2-1; V: TRBV10-2; length: 14; size: -; D: TRBD1; DNA: TGCGCCAGCAGTGAGGTGGGACAGGGGGATGAGCAGTTCTTC; CDR3: CASSEVGQGDEQFF
J: TRBJ1-2; V: TRBV7-2; length: 16; size: -; D: TRBD1; DNA: TGTGCCAGCAGCCCCGGGGGGACAGGGGGCCTCTATGGCTACACCTTC; CDR3: CASSPGGTGGLYGYTF
J: TRBJ2-3; V: TRBV6-2/TRBV6-3; length: 15; size: -; D: TRBD1; DNA: TGTGCCAGCAGTAGACAGGGGGGAGCTCCGGATACGCAGTATTTT; CDR3: CASSRQGGAPDTQYF
J: TRBJ2-7; V: TRBV20-1; length: 15; size: -; D: -; DNA: TGCAGTTCCCTTTCTAACGCCCTCTCCTACAATGAGCAGTACTTC; CDR3: CSSLSNALSYNEQYF
J: TRBJ2-7; V: TRBV6-1; length: 13; size: -; D: -; DNA: TGTGCCAGCAGTGAAACGTCTTACAAGGAGCAGTACTTC; CDR3: CASSETSYKEQYF
J: TRBJ2-7; V: TRBV7-9; length: 15; size: few; D: TRBD1; DNA: TGTGCCAGCAGCTCAGGACAGGGGAGTGCCTACGAGCAGTACTTC; CDR3: CASSSGQGSAYEQYF
J: TRBJ2-7; V: TRBV15; length: 16; size: -; D: -; DNA: TGTGCCACCAGCAGAGATCCGGGGGCGCGTCTCAACGAGCAGTACTTC; CDR3: CATSRDPGARLNEQYF
J: TRBJ2-7; V: TRBV6-2/TRBV6-3; length: 11; size: few; D: -; DNA: TGTGCCAGCAGTGAGGGCCACGAGCAGTACTTC; CDR3: CASSEGHEQYF
J: TRBJ2-6; V: TRBV12-3/TRBV12-4; length: 16; size: -; D: -; DNA: TGTGCCAGCAGTACCTGGACTAACTCTGGGGCCAACGTCCTGACTTTC; CDR3: CASSTWTNSGANVLTF
J: TRBJ2-7; V: TRBV20-1; length: 15; size: -; D: TRBD2; DNA: TGCAGTGCTAGGTCAGCTAGCGGGGGGTCCAATGAGCAGTACTTC; CDR3: CSARSASGGSNEQYF